The clone carrying this TCR beta chain was detected many times. The data are from a study of T-cell reconstitution after alpha-beta-depleted transplantation in children. Unique molecular identifiers were incorporated during preparation of the TCRbeta library. TCRdb re-called the PCR reads with MiXCR, one entry per CDR3 protein. The sample lists about 72,000 distinct CDR3 sequences, 7% to 8% seen once, with over 2.5% in the top ten. Sequences were derived from PBMCs from the stem cell graft donor, sampled from the stem cell graft. The TCR comes from a human donor who donated a stem cell graft to a child with acute lymphoblastic leukemia.

In DNA, the CDR3 is TGCAGTGCTAGCCGGGACAGGGAAAGTTCACCCCTCCACTTT. Translation: CSASRDRESSPLHF. The chain links TRBV20-1 to TRBJ1-6, with 9 bases that match TRBD1. Germline assignment: CDR1 DFQATT and CDR2 SNEGSKA (reference sequence). This CDR3 is 14 amino acids long. V trimming: 3 bases; J trimming: 9 bases; junction bases outside the gene matches: 6.